The 15 T cell receptor beta chains in this list originate from one sample, sequenced in a study of CDR3 diversity in severe acne. Via MiXCR, TCRdb re-called the PCR reads, giving one row per CDR3 protein. The sample lists more than 85,000 distinct CDR3 sequences, 49% occurring once. Source material: blood. The receptors stem from a male donor with severe acne vulgaris.

The rearrangement joins TRBV15 to TRBJ2-2; no reliable D call. Between the trimmed V and J ends, which lost 3 bases and 8 bases, there was a span of 13 bases. The germline V gene has CDR1 LNHNV and CDR2 YYDKDF (reference sequence). The CDR3 runs to 14 residues. The CDR3 bases are TGTGCCACCAGCAGGGACCTAAGTCGGGGGGAGCTGTTTTTT. It encodes CATSRDLSRGELFF. The full variable domain, its missing parts supplied by reference TRBV15 and TRBJ2-2, is DAMVIQNPRYQVTQFGKPVTLSCSQTLNHNVMYWYQQKSSQAPKLLFHYYDKDFNNEADTPDNFQSRRPNTSFCFLDIRSPGLGDTAMYLCATSRDLSRGELFFGEGSRLTVL.

This clonotype showed up many times. The chain links TRBV6-5 to TRBJ2-5; D is possibly TRBD2 (5 bases). This CDR3 is 15 amino acids long. V was cut by 2 bases and J by 7 bases, with 17 bases left in between. The V gene's germline CDR1 is MNHEY and CDR2 SVGAGI. CDR3 DNA: TGTGCCAGCAGTTACAGTGGACTCACCGAAGGGACCCAGTACTTC. Translation gives CASSYSGLTEGTQYF.

A few counts support this clonotype. J is TRBJ1-1 and V is TRBV10-2; no clear D. V lost 8 bases and J 0 bases, leaving 7 bases between the germline ends. CDR1 WSHSY and CDR2 SAAADI come from the germline V gene. This CDR3 contains 12 residues. CDR3 residues: CASGGMNTEAFF. Here the CDR3 DNA reads TGCGCCAGCGGAGGAATGAACACTGAAGCTTTCTTT.

J is TRBJ2-7 and V is TRBV29-1; 8 bases are shared with TRBD1. V lost 5 bases, J lost 3 bases, and 9 bases stayed unmatched. The CDR3 length is 14 residues. Germline V gene sequence: CDR1 SQVTM, CDR2 ANQGSEA. CDR3 bases: TGCAGCGTTCGAACAGGGGGTCCTGACTACGAGCAGTACTTC. Protein: CSVRTGGPDYEQYF.

About this clonotype: Being one base from a much bigger clone, this may be a read error. Likely a read error: the CDR3 ends without its conserved phenylalanine or tryptophan. The chain recombines TRBV5-1 with TRBJ2-3; D gene ambiguous. Germline values: CDR1 SGHRS, CDR2 YFSETQ. The CDR3 extends over 12 amino acids. Deletions cut 4 bases from V and 5 bases from J, with 8 bases between. In DNA form, the CDR3 reads TGCGCCAGCAGCGTGAAGGGAGATACGCAGTATTAT. It specifies CASSVKGDTQYY.

This clonotype was counted ten times or more. The gene calls are TRBV9 and TRBJ2-3; perhaps TRBD2 as D (6 bases). Germline values: CDR1 SGDLS, CDR2 YYNGEE. The CDR3 is 17 amino acids. Deletions cut 0 bases from V and 6 bases from J, with 20 bases between. CDR3 sequence reads: CASSVASEVLAWDTQYF. The CDR3 region has the DNA TGTGCCAGCAGCGTAGCTTCGGAGGTACTAGCTTGGGATACGCAGTATTTT.

The chain is built from TRBV19 and TRBJ1-5; D is perhaps TRBD1 (6 bases). Between the trimmed V and J ends, which lost 5 bases and 0 bases, there was a span of 11 bases. The germline V gene has CDR1 LNHDA and CDR2 SQIVND (reference sequence). The CDR3 runs to 15 residues. The chain's CDR3 is CASSATGPSNQPQHF. Here the CDR3 DNA reads TGTGCCAGTAGTGCAACAGGGCCTAGCAATCAGCCCCAGCATTTT.

This clonotype was counted between two and nine times. This likely comes from a read error, as the CDR3 has no conserved phenylalanine or tryptophan at its end. The DNA is left out, because the CDR3 cannot be placed on it with certainty; the CDR3 is given as TCRdb lists it. The genes are TRBV5-4 and TRBJ2-1; the D call in the table, TRBD2, was not verified against the DNA. The CDR3 is 16 residues long, counting both termini. The V gene's germline CDR1 is SGHNT and CDR2 YYREEE (reference sequence). The CDR3 reads CASSQLAPSSYSEPFY.

J is TRBJ2-6 and V is TRBV12-3 or TRBV12-4; D remains ambiguous. The ends were cut back, 5 bases at V and 2 bases at J, with 10 bases in the middle. CDR3 length equals 15 residues. CDR3 DNA sequence: TGTGCCAGCAGTCCCCGTAGTCCTGGGGCCAACGTCCTGACTTTC. It specifies CASSPRSPGANVLTF.

The chain carries TRBV7-8 and TRBJ2-7; TRBD2 might be the D (6 bases). Trimming left V 1 base short and J 2 bases short, with 6 bases between. Germline CDR1 and CDR2: SGHVS and FQNEAQ. There are 13 residues in the CDR3. CDR3 in amino acids: CASSLVAAYEQYF. The CDR3 bases are TGTGCCAGCAGCTTAGTAGCGGCCTACGAGCAGTACTTC.

This chain joins TRBV2 and TRBJ1-2, with D perhaps matching TRBD1 (6 bases). Trimming took off 4 bases at V and 2 bases at J, with 14 bases between the two ends. Germline V gene data show CDR1 as SNHLY and CDR2 as FYNNEI. This CDR3 is built from 15 residues. DNA for the CDR3: TGTGCCAGCAGTGCCCGCTACAGGGAAAACTATGGCTACACCTTC. Its translation: CASSARYRENYGYTF. The full variable domain, completed using reference TRBV2 and TRBJ1-2, is EPEVTQTPSHQVTQMGQEVILRCVPISNHLYFYWYRQILGQKVEFLVSFYNNEISEKSEIFDDQFSVERPDGSNFTLKIRSTKLEDSAMYFCASSARYRENYGYTFGSGTRLTVV.

This clonotype was counted once. One junction end does not reproduce the germline sequence, and a read error may be involved. The chain joins TRBV28 to TRBJ1-3, with a weak D call TRBD1 (5 bases). Germline CDR1 is MDHEN and CDR2 is SYDVKM. The CDR3 contains 16 residues. CDR3 sequence: CASSPRRGTTGSTIYF. CDR3 sequence (DNA): TGTGCCAGTAGTCCTCGCCGCGGGACCACTGGAAGCACCATATATTTT.

Points on this clonotype: It may be a read error: a sequence one base away is much more abundant. J is TRBJ2-3 and V is TRBV10-2; maybe TRBD1 (6 bases). Trimming left V 0 bases short and J 6 bases short, with 16 bases between. This CDR3 is built from 16 residues. Germline CDR1 and CDR2: WSHSY and SAAADI. The CDR3 sequence: CASSESGTRGVDTQYF. CDR3 coding DNA: TGCGCCAGCAGTGAGTCAGGGACACGGGGCGTGGATACGCAGTATTTT.

In its sample, this clonotype was seen many times. The chain recombines TRBV19 with TRBJ1-4, with 7 bases that match TRBD1. The CDR3 is 15 amino acids. The germline CDR1 and CDR2 sequences are LNHDA and SQIVND (reference sequence). The V segment lost 5 bases and the J segment 4 bases; nucleotides outside the gene matches: 7. The CDR3 protein is CASSSGTVFNEKLFF. CDR3 DNA: TGTGCCAGTAGTTCAGGGACAGTCTTTAATGAAAAACTGTTTTTT.

The chain employs TRBV20-1 and TRBJ2-3, with D maybe TRBD1 (5 bases). CDR3 length: 15 amino acids. V was clipped by 0 bases and J by 2 bases, with 12 bases between them. Germline assignment: CDR1 DFQATT and CDR2 SNEGSKA (reference sequence). CDR3 coding DNA: TGCAGTGCTAGAGATCACAGGAGCCCCACAGATACGCAGTATTTT. It encodes CSARDHRSPTDTQYF.